This T cell receptor (beta chain) was observed in a study of cytotoxic CD8 clonotypes in ibrutinib-treated CLL. Looked up from germline, CDR1 is SGHAT and CDR2 is FQDESV (reference sequence). Between the trimmed V and J ends, which lost 5 bases and 2 bases, there was a span of 11 bases. The CDR3 loop spans 14 amino acids. Assay: immunoSEQ multiplex PCR; the TCRdb copy retains only in-frame clones and omits some. The sample comprises about 85,000 clones, around 79% of which are singletons, and around 4.8% rests with the top ten. This rearrangement joins TRBV11-1 to TRBJ2-3; D gene unclear. The specimen comprised PBMCs, sampled after 12 months of ibrutinib treatment. The source is a human donor with chronic lymphocytic leukemia. For the CDR3, the DNA is TGTGCCAGCAGCCCAAAGCGTATCACAGATACGCAGTATTTT. It is translated as CASSPKRITDTQYF.